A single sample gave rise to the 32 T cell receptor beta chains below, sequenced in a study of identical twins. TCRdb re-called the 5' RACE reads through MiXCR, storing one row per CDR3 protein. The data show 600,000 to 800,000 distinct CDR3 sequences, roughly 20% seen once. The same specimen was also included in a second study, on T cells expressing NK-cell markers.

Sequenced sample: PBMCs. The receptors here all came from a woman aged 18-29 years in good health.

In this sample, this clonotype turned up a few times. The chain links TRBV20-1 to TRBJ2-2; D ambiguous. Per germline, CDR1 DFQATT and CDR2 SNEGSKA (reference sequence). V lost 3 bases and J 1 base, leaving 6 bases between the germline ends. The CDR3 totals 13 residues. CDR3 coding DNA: TGCAGTGCTAGGTTCGGGAACACCGGGGAGCTGTTTTTT. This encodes CSARFGNTGELFF.

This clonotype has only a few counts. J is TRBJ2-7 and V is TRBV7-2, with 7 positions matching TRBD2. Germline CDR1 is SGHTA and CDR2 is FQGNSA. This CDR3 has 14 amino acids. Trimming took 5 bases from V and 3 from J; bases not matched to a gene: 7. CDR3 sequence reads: CASSPWGGSYEQYF. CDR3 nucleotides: TGTGCCAGCAGCCCCTGGGGGGGAAGCTACGAGCAGTACTTC.

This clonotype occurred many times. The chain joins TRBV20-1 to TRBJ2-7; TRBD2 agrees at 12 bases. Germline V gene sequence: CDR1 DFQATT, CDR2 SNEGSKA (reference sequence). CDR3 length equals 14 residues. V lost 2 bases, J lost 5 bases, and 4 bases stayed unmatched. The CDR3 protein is CSARPRTSGNEQYF. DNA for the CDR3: TGCAGTGCTAGACCTCGGACTAGCGGGAACGAGCAGTACTTC.

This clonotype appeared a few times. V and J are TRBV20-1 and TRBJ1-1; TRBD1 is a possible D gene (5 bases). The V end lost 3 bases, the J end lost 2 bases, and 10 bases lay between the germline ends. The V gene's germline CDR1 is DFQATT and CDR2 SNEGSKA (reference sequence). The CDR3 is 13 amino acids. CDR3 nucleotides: TGCAGTGCTAGCCGGGACGATAACACTGAAGCTTTCTTT. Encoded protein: CSASRDDNTEAFF.

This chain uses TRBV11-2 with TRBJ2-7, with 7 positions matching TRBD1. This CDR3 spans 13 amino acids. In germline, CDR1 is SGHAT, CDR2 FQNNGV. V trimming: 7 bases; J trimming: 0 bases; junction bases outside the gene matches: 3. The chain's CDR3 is CASKGGFSYEQYF. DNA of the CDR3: TGTGCCAGCAAAGGGGGCTTCTCCTACGAGCAGTACTTC.

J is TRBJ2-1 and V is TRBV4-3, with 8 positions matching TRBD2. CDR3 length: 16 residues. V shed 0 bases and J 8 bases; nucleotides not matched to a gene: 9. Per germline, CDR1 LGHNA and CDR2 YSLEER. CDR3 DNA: TGCGCCAGCAGCCAAGATTGGGCGGGAGGAAGAGATGAGCAGTTCTTC. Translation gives CASSQDWAGGRDEQFF.

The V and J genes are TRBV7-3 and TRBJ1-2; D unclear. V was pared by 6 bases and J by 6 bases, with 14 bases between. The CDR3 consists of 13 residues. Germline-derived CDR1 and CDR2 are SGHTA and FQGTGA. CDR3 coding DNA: TGTGCCAGCAGTTCAGACTCTTTTAATGGCTACACCTTC. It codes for CASSSDSFNGYTF.

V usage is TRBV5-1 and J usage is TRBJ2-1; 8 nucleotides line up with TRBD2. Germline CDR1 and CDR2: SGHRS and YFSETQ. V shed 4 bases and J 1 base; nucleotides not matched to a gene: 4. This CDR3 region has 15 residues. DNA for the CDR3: TGCGCCAGCAGCGGGGGACTAGTTTCCTACAATGAGCAGTTCTTC. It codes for CASSGGLVSYNEQFF.

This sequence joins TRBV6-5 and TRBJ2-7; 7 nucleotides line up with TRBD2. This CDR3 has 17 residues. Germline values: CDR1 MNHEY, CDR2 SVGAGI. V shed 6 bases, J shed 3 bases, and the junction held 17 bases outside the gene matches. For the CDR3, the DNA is TGTGCCAGCAGCTTCTCGCCCGGCGGGGAGGGCCTCTACGAGCAGTACTTC. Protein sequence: CASSFSPGGEGLYEQYF.

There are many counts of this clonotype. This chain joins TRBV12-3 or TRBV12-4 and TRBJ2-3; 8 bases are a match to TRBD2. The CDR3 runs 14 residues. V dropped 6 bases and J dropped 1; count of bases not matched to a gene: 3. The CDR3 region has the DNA TGTGCCAGCAGCTCCGGGGGGGGCACAGATACGCAGTATTTT. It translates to CASSSGGGTDTQYF.

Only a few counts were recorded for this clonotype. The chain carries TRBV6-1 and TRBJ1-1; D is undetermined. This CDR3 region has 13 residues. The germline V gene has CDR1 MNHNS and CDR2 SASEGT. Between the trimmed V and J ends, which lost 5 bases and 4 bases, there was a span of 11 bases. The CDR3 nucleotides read TGTGCCAGCAGTCTCCACGTCGTCACTGAAGCTTTCTTT. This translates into CASSLHVVTEAFF.

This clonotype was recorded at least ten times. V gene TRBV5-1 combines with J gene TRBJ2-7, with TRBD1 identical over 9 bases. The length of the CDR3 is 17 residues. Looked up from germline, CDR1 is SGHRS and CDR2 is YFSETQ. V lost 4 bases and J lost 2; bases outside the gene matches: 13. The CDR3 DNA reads TGCGCCAGCAGCGTATCCACCGGGACAGGGTTACCCTACGAGCAGTACTTC. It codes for CASSVSTGTGLPYEQYF.

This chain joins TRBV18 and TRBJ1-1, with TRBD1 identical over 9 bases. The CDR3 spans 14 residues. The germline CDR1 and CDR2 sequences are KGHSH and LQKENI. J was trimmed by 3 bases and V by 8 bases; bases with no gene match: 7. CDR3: CASNPGQGYTEAFF. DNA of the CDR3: TGTGCCAGCAACCCGGGACAGGGCTACACTGAAGCTTTCTTT.

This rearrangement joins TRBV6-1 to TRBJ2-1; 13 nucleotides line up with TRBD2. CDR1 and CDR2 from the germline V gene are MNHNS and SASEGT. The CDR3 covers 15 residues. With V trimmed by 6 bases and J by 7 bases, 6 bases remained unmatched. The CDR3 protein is CASSGTSGIRNEQFF. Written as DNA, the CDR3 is TGTGCCAGCAGCGGGACTAGCGGGATTAGAAATGAGCAGTTCTTC.

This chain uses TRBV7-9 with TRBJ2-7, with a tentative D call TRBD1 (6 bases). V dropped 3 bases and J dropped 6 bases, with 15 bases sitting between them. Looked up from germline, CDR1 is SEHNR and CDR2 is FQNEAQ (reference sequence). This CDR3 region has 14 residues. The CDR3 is CASSLDRGWPEQYF. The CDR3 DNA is TGTGCCAGCAGCTTGGACAGAGGATGGCCCGAGCAGTACTTC.

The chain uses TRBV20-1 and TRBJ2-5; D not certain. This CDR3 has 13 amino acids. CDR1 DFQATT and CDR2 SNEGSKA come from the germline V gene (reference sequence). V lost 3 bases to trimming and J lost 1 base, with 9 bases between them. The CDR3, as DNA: TGCAGTGCTAGTAGGCCTGCCCAAGAGACCCAGTACTTC. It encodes CSASRPAQETQYF.

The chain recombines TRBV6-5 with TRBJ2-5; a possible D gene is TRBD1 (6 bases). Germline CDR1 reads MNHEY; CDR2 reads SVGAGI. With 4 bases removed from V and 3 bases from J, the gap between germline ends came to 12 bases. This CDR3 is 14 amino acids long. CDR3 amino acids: CASSSARGKETQYF. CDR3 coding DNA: TGTGCCAGCAGTTCAGCCAGGGGTAAAGAGACCCAGTACTTC.

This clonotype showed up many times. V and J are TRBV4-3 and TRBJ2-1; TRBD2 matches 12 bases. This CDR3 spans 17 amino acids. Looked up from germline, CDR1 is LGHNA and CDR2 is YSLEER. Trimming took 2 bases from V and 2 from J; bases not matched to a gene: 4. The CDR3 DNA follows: TGCGCCAGCAGCCAAACCACTAGCGGGAGGCCCTACAATGAGCAGTTCTTC. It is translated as CASSQTTSGRPYNEQFF.

The CDR3 nucleotides are TGTGCCAGCAGTGAAAAGAGTGGGTCTAGCGGTTATCATGAGCAGTTCTTC. As protein: CASSEKSGSSGYHEQFF. The chain carries TRBV6-1 and TRBJ2-1; 7 bases agree with TRBD2. Trimming cost V 2 bases and J 8 bases; bases outside gene matches: 15. Germline V gene lookup returns CDR1 MNHNS and CDR2 SASEGT. This CDR3 is 17 amino acids long.

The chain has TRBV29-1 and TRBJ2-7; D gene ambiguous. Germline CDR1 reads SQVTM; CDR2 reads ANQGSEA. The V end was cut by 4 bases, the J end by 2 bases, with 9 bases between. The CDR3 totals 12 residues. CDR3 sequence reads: CSVATVPYEQYF. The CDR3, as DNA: TGCAGCGTTGCGACGGTACCCTACGAGCAGTACTTC.

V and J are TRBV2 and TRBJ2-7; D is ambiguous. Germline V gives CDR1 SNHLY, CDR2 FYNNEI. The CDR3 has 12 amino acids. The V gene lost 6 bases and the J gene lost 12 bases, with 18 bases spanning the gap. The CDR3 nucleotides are TGTGCCAGCAGGCTGGTATCTCAAAGTTGGTACTTC. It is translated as CASRLVSQSWYF. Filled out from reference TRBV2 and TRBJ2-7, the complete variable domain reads EPEVTQTPSHQVTQMGQEVILRCVPISNHLYFYWYRQILGQKVEFLVSFYNNEISEKSEIFDDQFSVERPDGSNFTLKIRSTKLEDSAMYFCASRLVSQSWYFGPGTRLTVT.

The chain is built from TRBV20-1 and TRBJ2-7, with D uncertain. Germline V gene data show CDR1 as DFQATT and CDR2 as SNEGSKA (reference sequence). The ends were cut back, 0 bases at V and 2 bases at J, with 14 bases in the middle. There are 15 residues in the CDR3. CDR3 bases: TGCAGTGCTAGAGATCGTCTAGGGCCGACCTACGAGCAGTACTTC. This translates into CSARDRLGPTYEQYF.

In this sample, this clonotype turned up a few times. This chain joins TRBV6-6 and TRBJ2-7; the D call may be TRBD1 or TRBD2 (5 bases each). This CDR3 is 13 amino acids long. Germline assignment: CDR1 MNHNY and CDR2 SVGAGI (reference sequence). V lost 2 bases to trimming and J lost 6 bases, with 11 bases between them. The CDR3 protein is CASSYGTPPEQYF. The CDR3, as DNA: TGTGCCAGCAGTTACGGGACGCCTCCCGAGCAGTACTTC.

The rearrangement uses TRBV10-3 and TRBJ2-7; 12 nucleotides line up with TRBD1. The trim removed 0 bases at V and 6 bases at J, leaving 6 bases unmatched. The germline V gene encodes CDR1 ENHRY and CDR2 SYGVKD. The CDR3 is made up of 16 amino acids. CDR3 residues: CAISESQGQGAPEQYF. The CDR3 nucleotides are TGTGCCATCAGTGAGTCTCAGGGACAGGGGGCTCCCGAGCAGTACTTC.

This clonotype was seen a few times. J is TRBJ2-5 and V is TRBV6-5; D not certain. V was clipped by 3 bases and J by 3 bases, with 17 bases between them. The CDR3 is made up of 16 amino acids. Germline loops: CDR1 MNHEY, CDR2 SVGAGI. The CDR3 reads CASSYSATRTEETQYF. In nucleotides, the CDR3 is TGTGCCAGCAGTTATTCCGCGACCCGGACCGAAGAGACCCAGTACTTC.

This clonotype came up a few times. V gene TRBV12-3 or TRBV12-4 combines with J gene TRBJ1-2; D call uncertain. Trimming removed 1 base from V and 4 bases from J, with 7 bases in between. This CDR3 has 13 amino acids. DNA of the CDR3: TGTGCCAGCAGTTTAGACAGACTCTATGGCTACACCTTC. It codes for CASSLDRLYGYTF.

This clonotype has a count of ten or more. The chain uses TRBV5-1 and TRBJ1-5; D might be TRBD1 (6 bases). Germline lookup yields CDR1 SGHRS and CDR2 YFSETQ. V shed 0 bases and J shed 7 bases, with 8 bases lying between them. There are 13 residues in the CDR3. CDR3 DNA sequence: TGCGCCAGCAGCTTGGACAGGGACCAGCCCCAGCATTTT. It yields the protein CASSLDRDQPQHF.

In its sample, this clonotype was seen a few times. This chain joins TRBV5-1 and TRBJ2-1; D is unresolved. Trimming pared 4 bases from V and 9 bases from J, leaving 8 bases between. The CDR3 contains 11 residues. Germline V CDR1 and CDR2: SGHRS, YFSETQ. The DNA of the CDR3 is TGCGCCAGCAGCAACCTAATTGAGCAGTTCTTC. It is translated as CASSNLIEQFF.

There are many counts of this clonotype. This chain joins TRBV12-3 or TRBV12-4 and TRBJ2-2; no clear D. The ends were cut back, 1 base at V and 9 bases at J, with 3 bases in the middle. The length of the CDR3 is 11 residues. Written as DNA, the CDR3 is TGTGCCAGCAGTTTAGGTTGGGAGCTGTTTTTT. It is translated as CASSLGWELFF.

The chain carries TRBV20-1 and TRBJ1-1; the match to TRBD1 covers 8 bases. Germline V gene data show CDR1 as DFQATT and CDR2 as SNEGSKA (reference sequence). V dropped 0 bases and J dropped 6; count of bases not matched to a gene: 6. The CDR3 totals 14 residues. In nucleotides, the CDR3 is TGCAGTGCTAGAGACCGGACAGGGTTGGCTGAAGCTTTCTTT. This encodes CSARDRTGLAEAFF.

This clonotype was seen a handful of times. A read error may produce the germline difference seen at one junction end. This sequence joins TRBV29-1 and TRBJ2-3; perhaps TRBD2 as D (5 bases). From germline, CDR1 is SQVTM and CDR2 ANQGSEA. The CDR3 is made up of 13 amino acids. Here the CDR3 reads CSVHAAGTDTQYF. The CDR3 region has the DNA TGCAGCGTGCATGCGGCGGGCACGGATACGCAGTATTTT.

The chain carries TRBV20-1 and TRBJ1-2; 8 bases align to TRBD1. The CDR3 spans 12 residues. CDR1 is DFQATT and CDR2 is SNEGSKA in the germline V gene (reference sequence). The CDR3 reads CSTLDRVYGYTF. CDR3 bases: TGCAGCACATTGGACAGGGTCTATGGCTACACCTTC.